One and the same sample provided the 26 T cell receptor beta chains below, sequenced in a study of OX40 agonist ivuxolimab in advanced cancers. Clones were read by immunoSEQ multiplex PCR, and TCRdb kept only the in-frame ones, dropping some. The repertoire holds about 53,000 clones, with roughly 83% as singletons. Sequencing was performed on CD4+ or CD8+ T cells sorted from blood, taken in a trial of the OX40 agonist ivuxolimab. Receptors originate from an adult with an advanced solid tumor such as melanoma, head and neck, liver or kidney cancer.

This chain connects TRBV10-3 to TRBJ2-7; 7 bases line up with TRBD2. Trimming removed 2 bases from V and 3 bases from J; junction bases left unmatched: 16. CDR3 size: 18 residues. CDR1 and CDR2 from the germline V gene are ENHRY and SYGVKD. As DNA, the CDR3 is TGTGCCATCAGTGAGGGCTATCCCTCGCGAGCGGGACTCTACGAGCAGTACTTC. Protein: CAISEGYPSRAGLYEQYF.

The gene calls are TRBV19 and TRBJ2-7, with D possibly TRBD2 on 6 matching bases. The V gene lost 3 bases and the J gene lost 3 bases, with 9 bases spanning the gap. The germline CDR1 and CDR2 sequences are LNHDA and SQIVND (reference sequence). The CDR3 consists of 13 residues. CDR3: CASSIGRDYEQYF. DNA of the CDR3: TGTGCCAGTAGTATCGGGCGGGACTACGAGCAGTACTTC. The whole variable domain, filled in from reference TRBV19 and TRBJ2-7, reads DGGITQSPKYLFRKEGQNVTLSCEQNLNHDAMYWYRQDPGQGLRLIYYSQIVNDFQKGDIAEGYSVSREKKESFPLTVTSAQKNPTAFYLCASSIGRDYEQYFGPGTRLTVT.

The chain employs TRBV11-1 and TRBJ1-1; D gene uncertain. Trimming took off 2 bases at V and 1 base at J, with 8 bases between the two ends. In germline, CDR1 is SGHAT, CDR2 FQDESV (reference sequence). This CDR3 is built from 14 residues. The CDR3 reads CASSLTAGNTEAFF. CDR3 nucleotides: TGTGCCAGCAGCTTAACTGCGGGGAACACTGAAGCTTTCTTT. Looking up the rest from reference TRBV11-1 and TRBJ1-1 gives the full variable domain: EAEVAQSPRYKITEKSQAVAFWCDPISGHATLYWYRQILGQGPELLVQFQDESVVDDSQLPKDRFSAERLKGVDSTLKIQPAELGDSAMYLCASSLTAGNTEAFFGQGTRLTVV.

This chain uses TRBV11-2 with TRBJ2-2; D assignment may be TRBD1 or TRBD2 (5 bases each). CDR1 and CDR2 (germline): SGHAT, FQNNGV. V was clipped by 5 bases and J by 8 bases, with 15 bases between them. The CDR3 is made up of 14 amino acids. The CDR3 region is CASSPVRDAGELFF. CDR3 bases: TGTGCCAGCAGCCCGGTCCGGGACGCAGGGGAGCTGTTTTTT.

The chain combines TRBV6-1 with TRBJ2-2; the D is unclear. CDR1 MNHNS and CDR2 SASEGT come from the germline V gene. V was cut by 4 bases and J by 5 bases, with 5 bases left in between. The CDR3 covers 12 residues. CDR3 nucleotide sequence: TGTGCCAGCAGTGCACAGACCGGGGAGCTGTTTTTT. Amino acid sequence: CASSAQTGELFF.

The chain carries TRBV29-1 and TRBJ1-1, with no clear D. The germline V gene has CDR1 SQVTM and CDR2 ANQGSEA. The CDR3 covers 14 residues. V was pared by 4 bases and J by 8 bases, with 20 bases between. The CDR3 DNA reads TGCAGCGTTGGTTATAACACCCAAGCGTCGGAAGCTTTCTTT. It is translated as CSVGYNTQASEAFF.

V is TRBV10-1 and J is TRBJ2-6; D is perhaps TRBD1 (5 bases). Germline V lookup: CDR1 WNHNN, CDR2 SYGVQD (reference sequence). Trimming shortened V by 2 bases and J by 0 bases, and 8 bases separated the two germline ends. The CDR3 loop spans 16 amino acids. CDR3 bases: TGCGCCAGCAGTGAGCCGACAGACTCTGGGGCCAACGTCCTGACTTTC. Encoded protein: CASSEPTDSGANVLTF.

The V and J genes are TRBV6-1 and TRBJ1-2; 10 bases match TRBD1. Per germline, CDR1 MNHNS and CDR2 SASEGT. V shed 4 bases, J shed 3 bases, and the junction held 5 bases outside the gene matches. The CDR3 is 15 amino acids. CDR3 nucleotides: TGTGCCAGCAGTGTCCGGGACAGGGGTGACTATGGCTACACCTTC. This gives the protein CASSVRDRGDYGYTF.

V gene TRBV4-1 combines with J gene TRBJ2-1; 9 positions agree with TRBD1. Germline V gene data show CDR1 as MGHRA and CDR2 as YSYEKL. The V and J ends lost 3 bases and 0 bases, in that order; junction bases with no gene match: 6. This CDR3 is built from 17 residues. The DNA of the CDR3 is TGCGCCAGCAGCCATGGTGTGACAGGGGGCTCCTACAATGAGCAGTTCTTC. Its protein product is CASSHGVTGGSYNEQFF.

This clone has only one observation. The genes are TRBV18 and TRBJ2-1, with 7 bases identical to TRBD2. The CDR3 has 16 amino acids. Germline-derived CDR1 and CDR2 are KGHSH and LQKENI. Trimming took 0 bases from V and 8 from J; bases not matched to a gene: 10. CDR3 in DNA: TGTGCCAGCTCACCACCGCTAGCTGAGGGAGGGGATGAGCAGTTCTTC. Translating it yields CASSPPLAEGGDEQFF.

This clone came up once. The CDR3 protein is CASSLSPTNEKLFF. The CDR3 nucleotides read TGTGCCAGCAGCTTATCTCCAACTAATGAAAAACTGTTTTTT. The rearrangement links TRBV11-2 to TRBJ1-4; D unclear. V lost 2 bases and J 0 bases, leaving 4 bases between the germline ends. Germline lookup yields CDR1 SGHAT and CDR2 FQNNGV. This CDR3 spans 14 amino acids.

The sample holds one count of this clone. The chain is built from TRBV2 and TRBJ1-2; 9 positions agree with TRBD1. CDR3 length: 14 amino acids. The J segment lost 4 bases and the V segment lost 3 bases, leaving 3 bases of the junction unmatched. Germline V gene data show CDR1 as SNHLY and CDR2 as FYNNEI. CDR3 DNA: TGTGCCAGCAGTGAGGGACAGGGAGCCTATGGCTACACCTTC. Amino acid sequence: CASSEGQGAYGYTF.

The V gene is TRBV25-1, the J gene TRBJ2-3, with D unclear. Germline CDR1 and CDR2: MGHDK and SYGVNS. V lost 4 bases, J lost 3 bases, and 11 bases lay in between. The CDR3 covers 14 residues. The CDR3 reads CASSVAYGTDTQYF. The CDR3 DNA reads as TGTGCCAGCAGTGTCGCGTATGGAACAGATACGCAGTATTTT.

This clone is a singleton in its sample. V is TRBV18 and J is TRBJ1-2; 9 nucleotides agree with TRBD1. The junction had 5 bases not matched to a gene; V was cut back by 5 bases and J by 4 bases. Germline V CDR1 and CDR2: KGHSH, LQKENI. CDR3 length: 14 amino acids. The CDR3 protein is CASSTGQGGYGYTF. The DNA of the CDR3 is TGTGCCAGCTCAACGGGACAGGGTGGCTATGGCTACACCTTC.

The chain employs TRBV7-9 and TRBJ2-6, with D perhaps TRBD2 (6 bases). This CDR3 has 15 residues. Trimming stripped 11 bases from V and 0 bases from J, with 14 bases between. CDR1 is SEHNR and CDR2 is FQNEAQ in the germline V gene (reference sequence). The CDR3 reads CAVGRQLSGANVLTF. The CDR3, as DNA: TGTGCCGTGGGGAGGCAGCTCTCTGGGGCCAACGTCCTGACTTTC.

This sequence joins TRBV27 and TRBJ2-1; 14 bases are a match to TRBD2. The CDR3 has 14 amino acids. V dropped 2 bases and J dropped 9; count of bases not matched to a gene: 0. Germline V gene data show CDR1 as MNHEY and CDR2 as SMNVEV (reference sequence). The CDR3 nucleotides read TGTGCCAGCAGTTTAGGACTAGCGGGAGGTGAGCAGTTCTTC. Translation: CASSLGLAGGEQFF.

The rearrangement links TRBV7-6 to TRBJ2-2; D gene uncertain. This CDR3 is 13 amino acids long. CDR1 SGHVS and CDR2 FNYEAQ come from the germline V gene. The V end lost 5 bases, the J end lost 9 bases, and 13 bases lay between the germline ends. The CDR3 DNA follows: TGTGCCAGCAGCCCCTCAGTGGCCCGGGAGCTGTTTTTT. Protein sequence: CASSPSVARELFF.

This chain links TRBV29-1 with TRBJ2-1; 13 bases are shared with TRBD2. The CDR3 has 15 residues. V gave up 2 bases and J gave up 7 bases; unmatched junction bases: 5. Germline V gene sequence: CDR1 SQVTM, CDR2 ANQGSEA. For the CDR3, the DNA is TGCAGCGTTGAAACGTGGGGACTAGCGGGAAATGAGCAGTTCTTC. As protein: CSVETWGLAGNEQFF.

This CDR3 reads CASSMVGGGETQYF. The CDR3 DNA reads TGTGCCAGTAGTATGGTCGGGGGCGGAGAGACCCAGTACTTC. The rearrangement uses TRBV19 and TRBJ2-5; tentatively, D is TRBD1 or TRBD2 (6 bases each). V was shortened by 3 bases and J by 4 bases, with 12 bases between the two germline ends. CDR1 is LNHDA, CDR2 SQIVND, per germline (reference sequence). This CDR3 is built from 14 residues.

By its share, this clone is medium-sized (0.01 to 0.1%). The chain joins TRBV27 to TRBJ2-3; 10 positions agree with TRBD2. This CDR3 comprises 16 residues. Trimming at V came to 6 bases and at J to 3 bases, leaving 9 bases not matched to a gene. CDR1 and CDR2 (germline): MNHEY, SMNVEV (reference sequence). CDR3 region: CASSRPSGSGTDTQYF. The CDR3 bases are TGTGCCAGCAGCCGACCTAGCGGGAGTGGAACAGATACGCAGTATTTT.

Here the CDR3 DNA reads TGTGCCTGGAGTCCCGGGAACTCTGGAAACACCATATATTTT. It is translated as CAWSPGNSGNTIYF. V and J are TRBV30 and TRBJ1-3, with unresolved D. The CDR3 is 14 amino acids. Germline V gene sequence: CDR1 GTSNPN, CDR2 SVGIG (reference sequence). V lost 2 bases, J lost 0 bases, and 8 bases lay in between.

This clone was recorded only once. Written as DNA, the CDR3 is TGTGCCAGCAAGTTTAAAGGGAGGGACAACCTCAATGAGCAGTTCTTC. This sequence encodes CASKFKGRDNLNEQFF. The rearrangement joins TRBV27 to TRBJ2-1; maybe TRBD2 (7 bases). Trimming took 7 bases from V and 6 from J, leaving 22 bases between them. Per germline, CDR1 MNHEY and CDR2 SMNVEV (reference sequence). The CDR3 covers 16 residues.

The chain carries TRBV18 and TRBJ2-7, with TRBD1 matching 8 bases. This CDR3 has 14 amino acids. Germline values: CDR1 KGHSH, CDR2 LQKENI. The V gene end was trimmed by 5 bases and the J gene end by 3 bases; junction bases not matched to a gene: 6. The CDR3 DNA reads TGTGCCAGCTCATCATTCGACAGGGGCTACGAGCAGTACTTC. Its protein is CASSSFDRGYEQYF.

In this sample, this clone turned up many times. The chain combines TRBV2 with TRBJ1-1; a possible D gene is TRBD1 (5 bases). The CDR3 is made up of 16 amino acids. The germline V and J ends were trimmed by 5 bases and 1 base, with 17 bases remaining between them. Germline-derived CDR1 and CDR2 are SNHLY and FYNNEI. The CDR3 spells CASSRREGRGNTEAFF. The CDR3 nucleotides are TGTGCCAGCAGTAGGAGGGAGGGGAGAGGGAACACTGAAGCTTTCTTT. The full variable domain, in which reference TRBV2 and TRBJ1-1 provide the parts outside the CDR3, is EPEVTQTPSHQVTQMGQEVILRCVPISNHLYFYWYRQILGQKVEFLVSFYNNEISEKSEIFDDQFSVERPDGSNFTLKIRSTKLEDSAMYFCASSRREGRGNTEAFFGQGTRLTVV.

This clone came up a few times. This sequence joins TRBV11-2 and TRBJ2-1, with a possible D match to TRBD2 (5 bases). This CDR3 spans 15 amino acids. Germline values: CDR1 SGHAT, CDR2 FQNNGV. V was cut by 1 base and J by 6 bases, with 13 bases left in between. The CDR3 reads CASSLASGYGNEQFF. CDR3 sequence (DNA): TGTGCCAGCAGCTTAGCATCGGGATATGGCAATGAGCAGTTCTTC.

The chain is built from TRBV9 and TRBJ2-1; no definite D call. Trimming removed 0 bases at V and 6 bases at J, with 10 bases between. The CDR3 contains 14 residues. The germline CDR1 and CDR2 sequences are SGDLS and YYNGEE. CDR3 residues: CASSVDVRSNEQFF. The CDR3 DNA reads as TGTGCCAGCAGCGTAGATGTGAGGAGCAATGAGCAGTTCTTC.